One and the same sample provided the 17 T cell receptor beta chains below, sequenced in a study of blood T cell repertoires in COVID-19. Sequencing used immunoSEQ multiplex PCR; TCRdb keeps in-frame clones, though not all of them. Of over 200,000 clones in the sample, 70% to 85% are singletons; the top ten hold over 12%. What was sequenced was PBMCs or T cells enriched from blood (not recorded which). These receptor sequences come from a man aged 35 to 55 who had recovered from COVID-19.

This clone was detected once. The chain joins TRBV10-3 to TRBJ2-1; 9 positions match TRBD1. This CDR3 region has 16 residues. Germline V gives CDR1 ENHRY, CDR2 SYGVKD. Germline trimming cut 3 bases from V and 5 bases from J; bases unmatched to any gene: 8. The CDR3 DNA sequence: TGTGCCATCAGTGAATCCGACAGGGGGTATGACAATGAGCAGTTCTTC. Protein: CAISESDRGYDNEQFF.

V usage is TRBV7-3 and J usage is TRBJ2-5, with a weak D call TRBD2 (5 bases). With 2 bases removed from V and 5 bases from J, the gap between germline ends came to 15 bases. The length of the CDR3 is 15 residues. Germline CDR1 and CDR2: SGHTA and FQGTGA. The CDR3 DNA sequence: TGTGCCAGCAGCTTATCGGTACTAGATGGTGAGACCCAGTACTTC. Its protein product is CASSLSVLDGETQYF.

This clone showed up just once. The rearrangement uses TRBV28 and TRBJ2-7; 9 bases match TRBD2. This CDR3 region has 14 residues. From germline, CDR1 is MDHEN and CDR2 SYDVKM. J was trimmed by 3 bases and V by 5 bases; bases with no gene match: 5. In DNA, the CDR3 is TGTGCCAGCAGTCCGGGGACTAGCCTCTACGAGCAGTACTTC. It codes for CASSPGTSLYEQYF.

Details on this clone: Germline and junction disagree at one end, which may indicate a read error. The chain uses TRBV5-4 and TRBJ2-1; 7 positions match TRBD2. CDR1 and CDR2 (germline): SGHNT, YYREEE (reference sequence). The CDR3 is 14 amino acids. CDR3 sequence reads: CASSLRTSYSEQFF. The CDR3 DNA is TGTGCCAGCAGCTTGCGGACTAGTTACAGTGAGCAGTTCTTC.

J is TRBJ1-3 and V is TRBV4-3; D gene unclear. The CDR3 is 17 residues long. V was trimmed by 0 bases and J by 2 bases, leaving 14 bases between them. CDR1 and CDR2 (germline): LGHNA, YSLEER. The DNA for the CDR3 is TGCGCCAGCAGCCAAGAGTCGTCCTTTCTACCTGGAAACACCATATATTTT. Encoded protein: CASSQESSFLPGNTIYF.

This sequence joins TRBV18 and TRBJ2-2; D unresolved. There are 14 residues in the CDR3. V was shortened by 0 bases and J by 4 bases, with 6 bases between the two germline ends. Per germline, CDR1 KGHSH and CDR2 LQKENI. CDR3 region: CASSPPRSTGELFF. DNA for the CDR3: TGTGCCAGCTCACCACCAAGGAGCACCGGGGAGCTGTTTTTT.

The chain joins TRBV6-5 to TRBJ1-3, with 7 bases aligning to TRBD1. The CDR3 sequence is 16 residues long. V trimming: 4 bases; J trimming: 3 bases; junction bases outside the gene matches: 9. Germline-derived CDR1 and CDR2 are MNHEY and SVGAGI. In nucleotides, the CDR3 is TGTGCCAGCAGTTTATCCGGGACAGAGCTTGGAAACACCATATATTTT. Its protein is CASSLSGTELGNTIYF.

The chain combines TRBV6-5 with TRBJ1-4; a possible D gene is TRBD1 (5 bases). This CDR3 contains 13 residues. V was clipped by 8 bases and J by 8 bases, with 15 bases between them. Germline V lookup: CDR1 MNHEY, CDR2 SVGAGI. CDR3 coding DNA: TGTGCCAGCGAATCAGGGTTAACAGAAAAACTGTTTTTT. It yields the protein CASESGLTEKLFF.

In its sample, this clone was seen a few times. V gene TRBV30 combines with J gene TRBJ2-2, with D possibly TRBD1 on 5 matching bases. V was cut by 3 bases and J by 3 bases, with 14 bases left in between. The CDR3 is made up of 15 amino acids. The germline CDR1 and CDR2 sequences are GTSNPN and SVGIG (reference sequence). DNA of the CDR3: TGTGCCTGGAGCCTGGCAGGGATTTACACCGGGGAGCTGTTTTTT. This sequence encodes CAWSLAGIYTGELFF.

In nucleotides, the CDR3 is TGTGCCAGCAGTGGCCCCGTTCTAGCGGGAGTCGGTGAGCAGTTCTTC. It specifies CASSGPVLAGVGEQFF. This chain links TRBV2 with TRBJ2-1, with 10 bases matching TRBD2. V was pared by 4 bases and J by 9 bases, with 12 bases of the junction left unmatched. In germline, CDR1 is SNHLY, CDR2 FYNNEI. This CDR3 is 16 amino acids long.

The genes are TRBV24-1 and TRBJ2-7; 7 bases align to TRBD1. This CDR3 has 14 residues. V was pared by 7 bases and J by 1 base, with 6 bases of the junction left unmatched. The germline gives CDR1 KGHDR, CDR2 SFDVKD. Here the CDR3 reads CATSTGAASYEQYF. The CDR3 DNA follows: TGTGCCACCAGCACAGGGGCCGCTTCCTACGAGCAGTACTTC.

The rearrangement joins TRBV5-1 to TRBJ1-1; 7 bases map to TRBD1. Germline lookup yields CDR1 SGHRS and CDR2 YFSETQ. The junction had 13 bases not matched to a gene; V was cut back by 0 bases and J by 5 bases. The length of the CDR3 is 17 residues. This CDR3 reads CASSLGLRQGRGTEAFF. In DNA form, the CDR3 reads TGCGCCAGCAGCTTGGGCCTGCGACAGGGAAGGGGAACTGAAGCTTTCTTT.

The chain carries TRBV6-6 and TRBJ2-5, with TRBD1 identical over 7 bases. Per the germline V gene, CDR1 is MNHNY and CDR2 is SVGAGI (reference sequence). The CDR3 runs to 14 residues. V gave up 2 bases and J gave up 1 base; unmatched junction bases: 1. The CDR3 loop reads CASSYGTAQETQYF. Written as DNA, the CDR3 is TGTGCCAGCAGTTACGGGACAGCCCAAGAGACCCAGTACTTC.

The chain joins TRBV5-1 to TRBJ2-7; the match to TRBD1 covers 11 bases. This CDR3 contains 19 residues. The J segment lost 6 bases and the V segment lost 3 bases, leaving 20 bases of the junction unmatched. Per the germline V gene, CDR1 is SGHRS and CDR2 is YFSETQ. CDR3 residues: CASSSGTGGMVAGRSEQYF. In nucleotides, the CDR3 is TGCGCCAGCAGCTCTGGGACAGGGGGTATGGTAGCGGGACGCTCCGAGCAGTACTTC.

The CDR3 is CASRAHTGYDEKLFF. The CDR3 region has the DNA TGTGCCAGCAGGGCCCATACAGGGTACGATGAAAAACTGTTTTTT. V gene TRBV6-5 combines with J gene TRBJ1-4; tentative D call: TRBD1 (6 bases). V was trimmed by 6 bases and J by 6 bases, leaving 17 bases between them. The CDR3 consists of 15 residues. CDR1 MNHEY and CDR2 SVGAGI come from the germline V gene.

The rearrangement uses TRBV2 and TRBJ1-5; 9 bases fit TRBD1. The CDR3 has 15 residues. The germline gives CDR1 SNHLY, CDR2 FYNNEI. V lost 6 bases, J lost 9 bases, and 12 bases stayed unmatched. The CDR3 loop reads CASRRDRVGIWPQHF. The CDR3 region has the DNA TGTGCCAGCAGGCGGGACAGGGTAGGGATCTGGCCCCAGCATTTT.

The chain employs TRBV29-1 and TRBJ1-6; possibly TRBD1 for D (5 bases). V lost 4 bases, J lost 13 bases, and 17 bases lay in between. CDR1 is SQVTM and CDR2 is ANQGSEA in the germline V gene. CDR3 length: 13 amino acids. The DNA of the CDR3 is TGCAGCGTTGCGCTACAGGACGACGGGCCCCTCCACTTT. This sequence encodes CSVALQDDGPLHF. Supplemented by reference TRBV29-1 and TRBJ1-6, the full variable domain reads SAVISQKPSRDICQRGTSLTIQCQVDSQVTMMFWYRQQPGQSLTLIATANQGSEATYESGFVIDKFPISRPNLTFSTLTVSNMSPEDSSIYLCSVALQDDGPLHFGNGTRLTVT.